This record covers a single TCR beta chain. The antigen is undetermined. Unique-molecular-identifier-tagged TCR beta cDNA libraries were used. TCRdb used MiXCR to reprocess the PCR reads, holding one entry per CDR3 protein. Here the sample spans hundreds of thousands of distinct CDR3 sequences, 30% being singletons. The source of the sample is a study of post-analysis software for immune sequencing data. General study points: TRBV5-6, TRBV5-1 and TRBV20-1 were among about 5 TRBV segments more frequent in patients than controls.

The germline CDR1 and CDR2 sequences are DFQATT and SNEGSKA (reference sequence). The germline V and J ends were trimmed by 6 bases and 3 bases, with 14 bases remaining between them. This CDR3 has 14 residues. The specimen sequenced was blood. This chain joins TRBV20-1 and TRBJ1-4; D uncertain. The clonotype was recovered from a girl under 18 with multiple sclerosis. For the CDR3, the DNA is TGCAGTGCACGTTACCGGGCCGCTAATGAAAAACTGTTTTTT. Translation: CSARYRAANEKLFF.